The entry below gives a single TCR beta chain sequence along with its context. Its antigen is unknown. This sample was taken from a study of identical twins. Whole-study findings and limits: The models gave estimates that fell short of the out-of-frame TCR alpha sharing seen in monozygotic twins. Fewer insertions marked abundant cord blood beta clonotypes; young adult naive trended weakly, memory not at all. Conclusions came from cross-sectional statistical analysis, not from following the same donors.

Template switching added a universal primer site, and cDNA bore unique molecular identifiers. In TCRdb, the 5' RACE reads were re-called with MiXCR into one record per CDR3 protein. The repertoire holds more than 200,000 distinct CDR3 sequences, with 11% to 15% as singletons. Sequenced sample: memory (CD45RO+) T cells sorted from blood. This clonotype was obtained from a young woman in good health.

The CDR3, as DNA: TGTGCCAGCAGTTTATCTGTGCGGGGGCTAACAACAGATACGCAGTATTTT. Translating gives CASSLSVRGLTTDTQYF. The chain links TRBV27 to TRBJ2-3, with D possibly being TRBD2 (7 bases). The germline CDR1 and CDR2 sequences are MNHEY and SMNVEV (reference sequence). The length of the CDR3 is 17 residues. Trimming stripped 0 bases from V and 3 bases from J, with 16 bases between.